These 32 T cell receptor beta chains came from one sample sequenced in a study. TCRdb re-called the RT-PCR reads with MiXCR, one entry per CDR3 protein. The repertoire consists of more than 600,000 distinct CDR3 sequences, with approximately 15% occurring once and the leading ten covering roughly 4%. Source material: memory CD4+ T cells from blood. The receptors here all came from a female donor in good health, serving as a healthy control.

J is TRBJ1-2 and V is TRBV20-1; D unresolved. With 1 base removed from V and 3 bases from J, the gap between germline ends came to 12 bases. The CDR3 has 14 residues. The V gene's germline CDR1 is DFQATT and CDR2 SNEGSKA (reference sequence). The DNA for the CDR3 is TGCAGTGCTAGAGCCGTCAGCGTAGACTATGGCTACACCTTC. Translating gives CSARAVSVDYGYTF.

This clonotype was counted many times. The J gene is TRBJ2-2, the V gene TRBV5-5; tentative D call: TRBD1 (6 bases). CDR1 is SGHKS and CDR2 is YYEKEE in the germline V gene (reference sequence). The V end was cut by 5 bases, the J end by 2 bases, with 10 bases between. The CDR3 has 14 amino acids. CDR3 residues: CASSSGHNTGELFF. The CDR3, as DNA: TGTGCCAGCAGTTCGGGACACAACACCGGGGAGCTGTTTTTT. The variable domain in full, completed from reference TRBV5-5 and TRBJ2-2, reads DAGVTQSPTHLIKTRGQQVTLRCSPISGHKSVSWYQQVLGQGPQFIFQYYEKEERGRGNFPDRFSARQFPNYSSELNVNALLLGDSALYLCASSSGHNTGELFFGEGSRLTVL.

This clonotype was detected only a few times. The V and J genes are TRBV24-1 and TRBJ1-3, with 7 bases aligning to TRBD1. The V gene's germline CDR1 is KGHDR and CDR2 SFDVKD. This CDR3 has 16 amino acids. The trim removed 4 bases at V and 0 bases at J, leaving 5 bases unmatched. The CDR3 bases are TGTGCCACCAGTGAAGGGGGCCGGAGCTCTGGAAACACCATATATTTT. This encodes CATSEGGRSSGNTIYF.

This clonotype was counted a few times. The chain links TRBV6-5 to TRBJ1-2, with D tentatively TRBD1 (6 bases). This CDR3 has 14 residues. The V end lost 4 bases, the J end lost 10 bases, and 19 bases lay between the germline ends. Per the germline V gene, CDR1 is MNHEY and CDR2 is SVGAGI. CDR3 in DNA: TGTGCCAGCAGTTCCTCCGGACAGCCGTTCGACTACACCTTC. Translation gives CASSSSGQPFDYTF.

This clonotype was seen a handful of times. This chain connects TRBV12-3 or TRBV12-4 to TRBJ1-1; D gene unclear. V gave up 5 bases and J gave up 5 bases, with 12 bases separating them. CDR3 size: 13 residues. The CDR3, as DNA: TGTGCCAGCAGTACCCCCCCGTGGACTGAAGCTTTCTTT. Translation gives CASSTPPWTEAFF.

This clonotype showed up just a few times. The V call is TRBV3-1, the J call TRBJ2-5; the D gene could be TRBD1 or TRBD2 (5 bases each). This CDR3 is built from 13 residues. Germline-derived CDR1 and CDR2 are LGHDT and YNNKEL (reference sequence). Trimming removed 1 base from V and 5 bases from J, with 8 bases in between. CDR3 amino acids: CASSQVGTETQYF. The CDR3 nucleotides are TGTGCCAGCAGCCAAGTTGGGACGGAGACCCAGTACTTC.

This clonotype has ten or more counts. The J gene is TRBJ2-2, the V gene TRBV6-5, with 7 bases aligning to TRBD2. V gave up 4 bases and J gave up 6 bases; unmatched junction bases: 5. The germline gives CDR1 MNHEY, CDR2 SVGAGI. The CDR3 has 14 residues. In nucleotides, the CDR3 is TGTGCCAGCAGTTCCTTGGCGGGGGCCGGGGAGCTGTTTTTT. It translates to CASSSLAGAGELFF.

This clonotype showed up just a few times. The J gene is TRBJ2-7, the V gene TRBV5-1; TRBD2 matches at 15 bases. This CDR3 comprises 16 residues. In germline, CDR1 is SGHRS, CDR2 YFSETQ. V dropped 3 bases and J dropped 3; count of bases not matched to a gene: 4. CDR3 in amino acids: CASSSGLAGGDYEQYF. DNA of the CDR3: TGCGCCAGCAGCTCCGGACTAGCGGGAGGGGACTACGAGCAGTACTTC.

The chain has TRBV2 and TRBJ2-2, with D unclear. Between the trimmed V and J ends, which lost 6 bases and 0 bases, there was a span of 14 bases. The germline V gene encodes CDR1 SNHLY and CDR2 FYNNEI. The length of the CDR3 is 16 residues. CDR3 residues: CASRKLNSANTGELFF. CDR3 DNA: TGTGCCAGCAGAAAACTGAACAGCGCGAACACCGGGGAGCTGTTTTTT.

The rearrangement links TRBV20-1 to TRBJ2-1; the D is unclear. V dropped 0 bases and J dropped 2 bases, with 17 bases sitting between them. This CDR3 is built from 17 residues. Germline V gene data show CDR1 as DFQATT and CDR2 as SNEGSKA (reference sequence). Here the CDR3 reads CSARDVGAGPPYNEQFF. The CDR3 nucleotides are TGCAGTGCTAGAGATGTGGGTGCCGGCCCCCCCTACAATGAGCAGTTCTTC.

This clonotype came up many times. V and J are TRBV20-1 and TRBJ2-1; 9 nucleotides line up with TRBD2. The CDR3 extends over 15 amino acids. The J segment lost 8 bases and the V segment lost 1 base, leaving 9 bases of the junction unmatched. Germline V gene sequence: CDR1 DFQATT, CDR2 SNEGSKA (reference sequence). In nucleotides, the CDR3 is TGCAGTGCTAGAGTTGGCGGGGGGGCCGCGGATGAGCAGTTCTTC. Translating gives CSARVGGGAADEQFF.

CDR3 region: CASSTGQGTAFF. CDR3 nucleotides: TGTGCCAGCAGCACGGGACAGGGGACCGCTTTCTTT. The chain links TRBV28 to TRBJ1-1; 10 nucleotides match TRBD1. Trimming at V came to 6 bases and at J to 11 bases, leaving 6 bases not matched to a gene. This CDR3 contains 12 residues. Germline lookup yields CDR1 MDHEN and CDR2 SYDVKM.

This sequence joins TRBV20-1 and TRBJ1-3; TRBD1 might be the D (6 bases). CDR1 is DFQATT and CDR2 is SNEGSKA in the germline V gene (reference sequence). V gave up 2 bases and J gave up 3 bases, with 11 bases separating them. The CDR3 consists of 14 residues. The CDR3 spells CSARMGANGNTIYF. CDR3 DNA sequence: TGCAGTGCTAGAATGGGGGCAAATGGAAACACCATATATTTT.

This clonotype appeared many times. V usage is TRBV29-1 and J usage is TRBJ2-3; TRBD2 agrees at 7 bases. Trimming cost V 4 bases and J 2 bases; bases outside gene matches: 9. Germline values: CDR1 SQVTM, CDR2 ANQGSEA. This CDR3 comprises 15 residues. CDR3 in amino acids: CSVAPSGGDTDTQYF. The CDR3, as DNA: TGCAGCGTTGCCCCTAGCGGAGGCGACACAGATACGCAGTATTTT.

At least ten counts were recorded for this clonotype. The chain uses TRBV29-1 and TRBJ2-3; 9 bases line up with TRBD1. The length of the CDR3 is 12 residues. Losses at the gene ends were 7 bases for V and 7 bases for J; bases not matched to a gene: 6. Germline assignment: CDR1 SQVTM and CDR2 ANQGSEA. The CDR3 reads CSGGQGANTQYF. The CDR3 nucleotides are TGCAGCGGGGGACAGGGTGCCAATACGCAGTATTTT.

In this sample, this clonotype turned up many times. The DNA of the CDR3 is TGTGCCAGCAGCGCGACTAGCGTCGGGGAGCTGTTTTTT. As protein: CASSATSVGELFF. The rearrangement uses TRBV12-3 or TRBV12-4 and TRBJ2-2, with 8 bases that match TRBD2. J was trimmed by 7 bases and V by 6 bases; bases with no gene match: 4. CDR3 size: 13 residues.

This clonotype was counted at least ten times. The gene calls are TRBV20-1 and TRBJ1-1; unclear D gene. The V end lost 5 bases, the J end lost 0 bases, and 7 bases lay between the germline ends. The CDR3 extends over 12 amino acids. Germline values: CDR1 DFQATT, CDR2 SNEGSKA (reference sequence). CDR3 amino acids: CSAVEVNTEAFF. The DNA for the CDR3 is TGCAGTGCTGTAGAGGTGAACACTGAAGCTTTCTTT.

In this sample, this clonotype turned up many times. The chain joins TRBV7-9 to TRBJ2-7; 7 bases are a match to TRBD2. The CDR3 extends over 13 amino acids. Germline CDR1 SEHNR, CDR2 FQNEAQ (reference sequence). V trimming: 3 bases; J trimming: 5 bases; junction bases outside the gene matches: 4. CDR3 bases: TGTGCCAGCAGCTTTAGCGCGGGAGACGAGCAGTACTTC. Its translation is CASSFSAGDEQYF. Looking up the rest from reference TRBV7-9 and TRBJ2-7 gives the full variable domain: DTGVSQNPRHKITKRGQNVTFRCDPISEHNRLYWYRQTLGQGPEFLTYFQNEAQLEKSRLLSDRFSAERPKGSFSTLEIQRTEQGDSAMYLCASSFSAGDEQYFGPGTRLTVT.

The chain employs TRBV20-1 and TRBJ2-7, with 12 bases that match TRBD2. The germline CDR1 and CDR2 sequences are DFQATT and SNEGSKA (reference sequence). V trimming: 3 bases; J trimming: 1 base; junction bases outside the gene matches: 7. The CDR3 covers 16 residues. Here the CDR3 DNA reads TGCAGTGCTAGCTCTAGCGGGAGGGCCATTTCCTACGAGCAGTACTTC. This sequence encodes CSASSSGRAISYEQYF.

This clonotype was found once. Sequence at one end of the junction differs from germline and may be a read error. The chain uses TRBV6-5 and TRBJ2-7; 9 bases are shared with TRBD1. The CDR3 consists of 14 residues. Germline-derived CDR1 and CDR2 are MNHEY and SVGAGI. CDR3 sequence reads: CAGSYGTGSYEQYF. CDR3 DNA sequence: TGTGCCGGCAGTTACGGGACAGGGTCCTACGAGCAGTACTTC.

This clonotype was recorded a few times. The V call is TRBV6-5, the J call TRBJ1-1; tentatively, D is TRBD1 (6 bases). The CDR3 is made up of 15 amino acids. V was pared by 9 bases and J by 3 bases, with 20 bases between. From germline, CDR1 is MNHEY and CDR2 SVGAGI. CDR3 sequence: CASAISGRGDTEAFF. The CDR3 DNA is TGTGCCAGTGCCATTAGCGGCAGGGGAGACACTGAAGCTTTCTTT.

This clonotype was seen a handful of times. The rearrangement links TRBV12-5 to TRBJ1-5; D uncertain. Trimming removed 0 bases at V and 0 bases at J, with 12 bases between. Germline V gene data show CDR1 as LGHNT and CDR2 as FRNRAP. The CDR3 sequence is 17 residues long. In DNA form, the CDR3 reads TGTGCTAGTGGTTTGGTACTTGGATCTCCTAGCAATCAGCCCCAGCATTTT. Translating gives CASGLVLGSPSNQPQHF.

This chain connects TRBV6-6 to TRBJ1-2; 8 bases agree with TRBD1. CDR3 size: 13 residues. Germline V CDR1 and CDR2: MNHNY, SVGAGI (reference sequence). With V trimmed by 2 bases and J by 13 bases, 9 bases remained unmatched. The CDR3 DNA sequence: TGTGCCAGCAGTTACGCCTCCGGACAGGGATTCACCTTC. It codes for CASSYASGQGFTF.

This clonotype appeared many times. J is TRBJ2-7 and V is TRBV4-2, with 8 nucleotides matching TRBD1. Germline-derived CDR1 and CDR2 are LGHNA and YNFKEQ. Losses at the gene ends were 0 bases for V and 5 bases for J; bases not matched to a gene: 12. This CDR3 is built from 17 residues. DNA of the CDR3: TGTGCCAGCAGCCAAGATATGGCAGGGGGCGTTGCCAACGAGCAGTACTTC. Translated, it gives CASSQDMAGGVANEQYF.

The CDR3 nucleotides are TGTGCCAGCAGCAAGGGACAGGACTACTATGGCTACACCTTC. Its translation: CASSKGQDYYGYTF. The chain employs TRBV2 and TRBJ1-2; 8 bases agree with TRBD1. This CDR3 contains 14 residues. Unmatched junction bases numbered 6, after V lost 6 bases and J lost 3 bases. In germline, CDR1 is SNHLY, CDR2 FYNNEI.

There are many counts of this clonotype. V is TRBV6-1 and J is TRBJ2-7, with D tentatively TRBD2 (5 bases). Germline-derived CDR1 and CDR2 are MNHNS and SASEGT. This CDR3 is 14 amino acids long. V lost 0 bases to trimming and J lost 3 bases, with 9 bases between them. DNA for the CDR3: TGTGCCAGCAGTGAAGCGGGGAGTAACTACGAGCAGTACTTC. As protein: CASSEAGSNYEQYF.

The chain couples TRBV18 to TRBJ2-2; no definite D call. The ends were cut back, 4 bases at V and 4 bases at J, with 19 bases in the middle. CDR3 size: 17 residues. Germline CDR1 KGHSH, CDR2 LQKENI. CDR3 nucleotides: TGTGCCAGCTCACTACGGACCGTAGGGTCGGGCACCGGGGAGCTGTTTTTT. It yields the protein CASSLRTVGSGTGELFF. The variable domain in full, with the rest retrieved from reference TRBV18 and TRBJ2-2, is NAGVMQNPRHLVRRRGQEARLRCSPMKGHSHVYWYRQLPEEGLKFMVYLQKENIIDESGMPKERFSAEFPKEGPSILRIQQVVRGDSAAYFCASSLRTVGSGTGELFFGEGSRLTVL.

The CDR3 DNA reads as TGTGCCAGCAGCTTTGGAGCGGGAGGCTCGGATACGCAGTATTTT. This sequence encodes CASSFGAGGSDTQYF. The rearrangement joins TRBV7-2 to TRBJ2-3; 9 positions agree with TRBD2. J lost 6 bases, V lost 3 bases, and 7 bases had no gene match. The CDR3 runs to 15 residues. Germline V gives CDR1 SGHTA, CDR2 FQGNSA.

This clonotype appeared a few times. The chain couples TRBV20-1 to TRBJ1-5, with D unclear. Trimming took 5 bases from V and 1 from J, leaving 21 bases between them. CDR1 DFQATT and CDR2 SNEGSKA come from the germline V gene (reference sequence). This CDR3 has 17 residues. The CDR3 is CSASPRGLQFSNQPQHF. The CDR3 DNA sequence: TGCAGTGCTTCCCCTAGAGGGTTACAATTCAGCAATCAGCCCCAGCATTTT.

This clonotype has a handful of counts. The J gene is TRBJ2-1, the V gene TRBV11-2; D remains unclear. CDR1 SGHAT and CDR2 FQNNGV come from the germline V gene. Trimming took 5 bases from V and 3 from J, leaving 11 bases between them. The CDR3 extends over 14 amino acids. The CDR3 is CASSANTVYNEQFF. Written as DNA, the CDR3 is TGTGCCAGCAGCGCCAACACAGTCTACAATGAGCAGTTCTTC.

This clonotype was seen only a few times. The rearrangement uses TRBV20-1 and TRBJ2-7; unclear D gene. The CDR3 is 12 amino acids. The V gene lost 1 base and the J gene lost 2 bases, with 6 bases spanning the gap. CDR1 is DFQATT and CDR2 is SNEGSKA in the germline V gene (reference sequence). The chain's CDR3 is CSARGTPYEQYF. Here the CDR3 DNA reads TGCAGTGCTAGAGGGACCCCCTACGAGCAGTACTTC.

This chain links TRBV6-1 with TRBJ2-1; perhaps TRBD1 as D (5 bases). The V end was cut by 10 bases, the J end by 7 bases, with 17 bases between. Germline V CDR1 and CDR2: MNHNS, SASEGT. This CDR3 is 13 amino acids long. CDR3 amino acids: CAIDRLQGNEQFF. CDR3 DNA: TGTGCCATCGATAGACTCCAGGGTAATGAGCAGTTCTTC.